Shown below are 6 T cell receptor beta chains from a single sample sequenced in a study of blood T cell repertoires in COVID-19. Libraries were prepared by immunoSEQ multiplex PCR; TCRdb keeps only in-frame clonotypes and omits some of them. The sample contains more than 450,000 clones, about 85% of which appear only once. The sample consisted of PBMCs or T cells enriched from blood (not recorded which). All receptors come from a young woman who had recovered from COVID-19.

The chain employs TRBV12-5 and TRBJ1-5; 7 nucleotides line up with TRBD1. V shed 4 bases and J 5 bases; nucleotides not matched to a gene: 5. Germline values: CDR1 LGHNT, CDR2 FRNRAP. The CDR3 totals 14 residues. Here the CDR3 DNA reads TGTGCTAGTGGTTACGCCGGGACAGATCAGCCCCAGCATTTT. As protein: CASGYAGTDQPQHF.

This chain links TRBV5-8 with TRBJ1-2; weak D call: TRBD1 (6 bases). Germline V gene lookup returns CDR1 SGHTS and CDR2 YDEGEE. The CDR3 spans 14 residues. Trimming took 4 bases from V and 6 from J, leaving 16 bases between them. As DNA, the CDR3 is TGTGCCAGCAGCCCCTATACCTCAGGGGATGGCTACACCTTC. Translating it yields CASSPYTSGDGYTF.

The V gene is TRBV7-9, the J gene TRBJ2-7; TRBD1 aligns across 9 bases. The ends lost 1 base at V and 10 bases at J; junction bases unmatched: 5. This CDR3 comprises 13 residues. Germline V gives CDR1 SEHNR, CDR2 FQNEAQ (reference sequence). CDR3 region: CASSLGGQGGQYF. The DNA of the CDR3 is TGTGCCAGCAGCTTAGGGGGACAGGGTGGTCAGTACTTC.

This clone appeared once. This chain connects TRBV30 to TRBJ1-1; D remains unclear. With 5 bases removed from V and 5 bases from J, the gap between germline ends came to 18 bases. Looked up from germline, CDR1 is GTSNPN and CDR2 is SVGIG (reference sequence). The CDR3 extends over 14 amino acids. The CDR3 loop is CAWGNGLRRTEAFF. The CDR3 DNA follows: TGTGCCTGGGGGAACGGCCTACGGAGGACTGAAGCTTTCTTT. The full variable domain, with the rest looked up from reference TRBV30 and TRBJ1-1, is SQTIHQWPATLVQPVGSPLSLECTVEGTSNPNLYWYRQAAGRGLQLLFYSVGIGQISSEVPQNLSASRPQDRQFILSSKKLLLSDSGFYLCAWGNGLRRTEAFFGQGTRLTVV.

The chain couples TRBV6-5 to TRBJ2-1; 7 bases line up with TRBD2. The junction had 7 bases not matched to a gene; V was cut back by 8 bases and J by 0 bases. CDR1 is MNHEY, CDR2 SVGAGI, per germline. CDR3 length: 15 amino acids. The CDR3 DNA follows: TGTGCCAGCTCAAGGGGCGGGGGCTCCTACAATGAGCAGTTCTTC. This encodes CASSRGGGSYNEQFF.

The CDR3 spells CAGWRGGTDTQYF. CDR3 nucleotide sequence: TGTGCCGGGTGGAGAGGAGGCACAGATACGCAGTATTTT. The chain is built from TRBV2 and TRBJ2-3; D ambiguous. CDR1 is SNHLY, CDR2 FYNNEI, per germline. The CDR3 loop spans 13 amino acids. Trimming left V 11 bases short and J 1 base short, with 13 bases between. The variable domain in full, completed from reference TRBV2 and TRBJ2-3, reads EPEVTQTPSHQVTQMGQEVILRCVPISNHLYFYWYRQILGQKVEFLVSFYNNEISEKSEIFDDQFSVERPDGSNFTLKIRSTKLEDSAMYFCAGWRGGTDTQYFGPGTRLTVL.